This record concerns one TCR beta chain sequence. CD8 cells classed as naive were CD45RO-negative and positively selected for CCR7, excluding terminally differentiated effector memory CD45RA+ cells. The sample is drawn from a study of shared clonotypes between healthy human individuals. The repertoire was sequenced with immunoSEQ multiplex PCR; TCRdb's copy has only in-frame clones and lacks some. The table includes almost 700,000 clones, roughly nine tenths detected once. The germline gives CDR1 SEHNR, CDR2 FQNEAQ (reference sequence). The V and J ends lost 4 bases and 9 bases respectively, with 12 bases between them. There are 13 residues in the CDR3.

The clonotype comes from a man under 40 in good health. The V call is TRBV7-9, the J call TRBJ2-2; no clear D. Sequencing used naive CD8+ T cells sorted from blood. This CDR3 is CASSSTGPWELFF. CDR3 bases: TGTGCCAGCAGCTCCACGGGTCCCTGGGAGCTGTTTTTT.